Listed here are 26 T cell receptor beta chains from one sample, sequenced in a study of OX40 agonist ivuxolimab in advanced cancers. Here immunoSEQ multiplex PCR was the method, and the copy in TCRdb shows in-frame clones only, minus some. The sample includes tens of thousands of clones, just over 90% seen only once; the top ten take 0.4% to 0.55%. The sample consisted of CD4+ or CD8+ T cells sorted from blood, taken in a trial of the OX40 agonist ivuxolimab. These TCRs come from an adult with an advanced solid tumor such as melanoma, head and neck, liver or kidney cancer.

The rearrangement uses TRBV21-1 and TRBJ1-4. TRBV21-1 is reported as a pseudogene. The CDR3 contains 16 residues. CDR3 in DNA: TGTGCCAGCAGCAACTGCTACAAGGTGCATAATGAAAAACTGTTTTTT. Translated: CASSNCYKVHNEKLFF.

The J gene is TRBJ1-3, the V gene TRBV4-3, with no clear D. V shed 0 bases and J shed 0 bases, with 9 bases lying between them. The V gene's germline CDR1 is LGHNA and CDR2 YSLEER. The length of the CDR3 is 16 residues. CDR3 DNA sequence: TGCGCCAGCAGCCAAGAGGCGTCCTTCTCTGGAAACACCATATATTTT. Translated, it gives CASSQEASFSGNTIYF.

The rearrangement joins TRBV5-1 to TRBJ2-5; no reliable D call. CDR1 is SGHRS, CDR2 YFSETQ, per germline. This CDR3 region has 12 residues. The V and J ends lost 3 bases and 2 bases respectively, with 5 bases between them. The CDR3 protein is CASSSQQETQYF. The CDR3 DNA sequence: TGCGCCAGCAGCTCCCAGCAAGAGACCCAGTACTTC.

This clone was seen a handful of times. This chain joins TRBV5-1 and TRBJ1-1; tentatively, D is TRBD1 (6 bases). CDR3 length: 13 residues. V was clipped by 0 bases and J by 7 bases, with 10 bases between them. Germline assignment: CDR1 SGHRS and CDR2 YFSETQ. This CDR3 is CASSLAQGHEAFF. CDR3 nucleotide sequence: TGCGCCAGCAGCTTGGCACAGGGACATGAAGCTTTCTTT. The full variable domain, completed using reference TRBV5-1 and TRBJ1-1, is KAGVTQTPRYLIKTRGQQVTLSCSPISGHRSVSWYQQTPGQGLQFLFEYFSETQRNKGNFPGRFSGRQFSNSRSEMNVSTLELGDSALYLCASSLAQGHEAFFGQGTRLTVV.

The chain employs TRBV11-3 and TRBJ2-7; D is unresolved. The V gene lost 5 bases and the J gene lost 6 bases, with 11 bases spanning the gap. Germline assignment: CDR1 SGHNT and CDR2 YENEEA. The CDR3 totals 12 residues. CDR3: CASSLEWAEQYF. In nucleotides, the CDR3 is TGTGCCAGCAGCCTCGAGTGGGCCGAGCAGTACTTC. The variable domain in full, completed from reference TRBV11-3 and TRBJ2-7, reads EAGVVQSPRYKIIEKKQPVAFWCNPISGHNTLYWYLQNLGQGPELLIRYENEEAVDDSQLPKDRFSAERLKGVDSTLKIQPAELGDSAVYLCASSLEWAEQYFGPGTRLTVT.

This sequence joins TRBV20-1 and TRBJ2-1; D uncertain. V lost 4 bases and J lost 7, with 5 bases in between. The germline V gene encodes CDR1 DFQATT and CDR2 SNEGSKA (reference sequence). The CDR3 covers 10 residues. The CDR3 bases are TGCAGTGCTAAAGGGAATGAGCAGTTCTTC. Translating it yields CSAKGNEQFF.

The rearrangement links TRBV5-1 to TRBJ2-1; no firm D call. CDR3 length: 15 amino acids. Germline V gene sequence: CDR1 SGHRS, CDR2 YFSETQ. Trimming pared 2 bases from V and 8 bases from J, leaving 17 bases between. CDR3 nucleotides: TGCGCCAGCAGCTTTGGACCCCCCGGGTCCCATGAGCAGTTCTTC. Protein product: CASSFGPPGSHEQFF.

This rearrangement joins TRBV5-1 to TRBJ2-3, with D maybe TRBD1 (6 bases). Trimming left V 4 bases short and J 2 bases short, with 11 bases between. The CDR3 is made up of 14 amino acids. Germline assignment: CDR1 SGHRS and CDR2 YFSETQ. CDR3 nucleotide sequence: TGCGCCAGCAGCCCGGGACAAATCACAGATACGCAGTATTTT. Its protein is CASSPGQITDTQYF.

The gene calls are TRBV5-4 and TRBJ2-3; the match to TRBD2 covers 8 bases. J gave up 6 bases and V 4 bases, and 10 bases lay outside the gene matches. This CDR3 is 15 amino acids long. Germline V gene lookup returns CDR1 SGHNT and CDR2 YYREEE (reference sequence). The chain's CDR3 is CASSPDSGRWDTQYF. The CDR3 DNA is TGTGCCAGCAGCCCGGACAGCGGGAGATGGGATACGCAGTATTTT.

The CDR3 sequence: CASSVTYEQYF. The CDR3 DNA follows: TGTGCCAGCAGCGTTACGTACGAGCAGTACTTC. V is TRBV28 and J is TRBJ2-7, with D hard to call. The CDR3 spans 11 residues. The V and J ends lost 6 bases and 4 bases respectively, with 7 bases between them. CDR1 is MDHEN and CDR2 is SYDVKM in the germline V gene.

This clone has a handful of counts. The chain is built from TRBV5-1 and TRBJ1-1; D is uncertain. The CDR3 extends over 15 amino acids. V lost 4 bases and J 4 bases, leaving 17 bases between the germline ends. In germline, CDR1 is SGHRS, CDR2 YFSETQ. The CDR3 coding sequence is TGCGCCAGCAGCACTGGGCGGCGCGAGAGCACTGAAGCTTTCTTT. It is translated as CASSTGRRESTEAFF. The full variable domain, rest sourced from reference TRBV5-1 and TRBJ1-1, is KAGVTQTPRYLIKTRGQQVTLSCSPISGHRSVSWYQQTPGQGLQFLFEYFSETQRNKGNFPGRFSGRQFSNSRSEMNVSTLELGDSALYLCASSTGRRESTEAFFGQGTRLTVV.

The V call is TRBV19, the J call TRBJ2-7, with 7 bases lining up with TRBD1. Unmatched junction bases numbered 7, after V lost 3 bases and J lost 5 bases. Germline CDR1 LNHDA, CDR2 SQIVND (reference sequence). This CDR3 has 14 amino acids. In DNA, the CDR3 is TGTGCCAGTAGTATTTCAGACAGGGTTAACGAGCAGTACTTC. It codes for CASSISDRVNEQYF.

This chain uses TRBV6-1 with TRBJ1-1; D ambiguous. CDR1 is MNHNS, CDR2 SASEGT, per germline. Trimming removed 7 bases at V and 5 bases at J, with 14 bases between. The CDR3 contains 13 residues. Here the CDR3 reads CASTPNAGTEAFF. For the CDR3, the DNA is TGTGCCAGCACCCCCAACGCTGGGACTGAAGCTTTCTTT.

This CDR3 reads CAINRVNQPQHF. In DNA, the CDR3 is TGTGCCATCAACAGGGTCAATCAGCCCCAGCATTTT. This sequence joins TRBV28 and TRBJ1-5, with D perhaps TRBD1 (6 bases). Trimming took 10 bases from V and 3 from J, leaving 10 bases between them. The CDR3 spans 12 residues. Germline lookup yields CDR1 MDHEN and CDR2 SYDVKM. Complete variable domain (other parts from reference TRBV28 and TRBJ1-5): DVKVTQSSRYLVKRTGEKVFLECVQDMDHENMFWYRQDPGLGLRLIYFSYDVKMKEKGDIPEGYSVSREKKERFSLILESASTNQTSMYLCAINRVNQPQHFGDGTRLSIL.

The chain recombines TRBV28 with TRBJ2-1; TRBD2 might be the D (6 bases). Germline lookup yields CDR1 MDHEN and CDR2 SYDVKM. The germline V and J ends were trimmed by 5 bases and 11 bases, with 10 bases remaining between them. This CDR3 is 11 amino acids long. The DNA for the CDR3 is TGTGCCAGCAGTGTGCGGGATAAGCAGTTCTTC. This sequence encodes CASSVRDKQFF.

The rearrangement links TRBV7-9 to TRBJ1-1, with 7 bases that match TRBD1. This CDR3 contains 13 residues. Per the germline V gene, CDR1 is SEHNR and CDR2 is FQNEAQ (reference sequence). V trimming: 10 bases; J trimming: 0 bases; junction bases outside the gene matches: 5. The DNA for the CDR3 is TGTGCCACAGGGGGACAGATGAACACTGAAGCTTTCTTT. Its protein product is CATGGQMNTEAFF.

CDR3 bases: TGTGCCAGCAGCAACTCCCGGGGGGACGGGAAGGATGAGCAGTTCTTC. This gives the protein CASSNSRGDGKDEQFF. The chain recombines TRBV5-4 with TRBJ2-1, with 7 bases identical to TRBD2. V was pared by 4 bases and J by 8 bases, with 15 bases of the junction left unmatched. Germline V gene lookup returns CDR1 SGHNT and CDR2 YYREEE (reference sequence). CDR3 length: 16 residues.

V usage is TRBV19 and J usage is TRBJ2-2; D gene ambiguous. Trimming cost V 6 bases and J 6 bases, with 11 bases left between them. The germline V gene has CDR1 LNHDA and CDR2 SQIVND (reference sequence). The CDR3 contains 13 residues. DNA for the CDR3: TGTGCCAGTAGCAGAGTTACGTCCGGGGAGCTGTTTTTT. Translated, it gives CASSRVTSGELFF.

This rearrangement joins TRBV9 to TRBJ2-1, with D possibly TRBD2 on 6 matching bases. V lost 0 bases and J 2 bases, leaving 9 bases between the germline ends. The CDR3 length is 15 residues. In germline, CDR1 is SGDLS, CDR2 YYNGEE. CDR3 coding DNA: TGTGCCAGCAGCGTAGTAGCGGAGCCCTACAATGAGCAGTTCTTC. Its translation: CASSVVAEPYNEQFF.

There are a few counts of this clone. V and J are TRBV29-1 and TRBJ1-5; 7 bases align to TRBD1. Per germline, CDR1 SQVTM and CDR2 ANQGSEA. V lost 3 bases to trimming and J lost 13 bases; unmatched junction nucleotides: 15. The CDR3 length is 14 residues. Here the CDR3 reads CSVEVGQGVGFQHF. The CDR3 DNA is TGCAGCGTTGAGGTAGGGCAGGGGGTAGGATTTCAGCATTTT.

The gene calls are TRBV5-6 and TRBJ2-3; TRBD2 matches 11 bases. This CDR3 is built from 18 residues. V shed 4 bases and J 6 bases; nucleotides not matched to a gene: 16. Germline CDR1 SGHDT, CDR2 YYEEEE. Here the CDR3 reads CASSPVGSGGASADTQYF. CDR3 DNA: TGTGCCAGCAGCCCCGTGGGTAGCGGGGGGGCCAGTGCCGATACGCAGTATTTT.

The J gene is TRBJ1-5, the V gene TRBV28; TRBD1 agrees at 9 bases. V dropped 6 bases and J dropped 2; count of bases not matched to a gene: 17. CDR3 length: 19 amino acids. Germline-derived CDR1 and CDR2 are MDHEN and SYDVKM. Here the CDR3 reads CASRTFGTGNSLGNQPQHF. The CDR3 DNA follows: TGTGCCAGCAGGACTTTTGGGACAGGGAATAGTTTGGGCAATCAGCCCCAGCATTTT.

This clone was observed a single time. The rearrangement joins TRBV11-3 to TRBJ2-2, with D possibly called TRBD1 or TRBD2 (5 bases each). CDR3 length equals 16 residues. Germline V gene sequence: CDR1 SGHNT, CDR2 YENEEA. The V and J ends lost 5 bases and 4 bases respectively, with 17 bases between them. This CDR3 reads CASSLPTGTTTGELFF. As DNA, the CDR3 is TGTGCCAGCAGCCTCCCCACGGGGACGACCACCGGGGAGCTGTTTTTT.

The J gene is TRBJ2-7, the V gene TRBV19; a weak D match, TRBD2 (6 bases). Trimming left V 3 bases short and J 7 bases short, with 16 bases between. CDR1 is LNHDA and CDR2 is SQIVND in the germline V gene (reference sequence). The CDR3 totals 14 residues. The CDR3 nucleotides read TGTGCCAGTAGTATGCGCGGACCTGCGGGGGAGCAGTACTTC. This translates into CASSMRGPAGEQYF. The complete variable domain, with remaining parts taken from reference TRBV19 and TRBJ2-7, reads DGGITQSPKYLFRKEGQNVTLSCEQNLNHDAMYWYRQDPGQGLRLIYYSQIVNDFQKGDIAEGYSVSREKKESFPLTVTSAQKNPTAFYLCASSMRGPAGEQYFGPGTRLTVT.

The V call is TRBV28, the J call TRBJ2-4, with TRBD2 matching 8 bases. Germline lookup yields CDR1 MDHEN and CDR2 SYDVKM. The CDR3 contains 15 residues. V shed 1 base and J 5 bases; nucleotides not matched to a gene: 4. In DNA form, the CDR3 reads TGTGCCAGCAGTTTATCCGGGGGGGTTCAAAACATTCAGTACTTC. Its protein is CASSLSGGVQNIQYF.

In this sample, this clone turned up once. The rearrangement uses TRBV5-1 and TRBJ2-7, with 8 bases fitting TRBD2. V shed 0 bases and J 3 bases; nucleotides not matched to a gene: 5. This CDR3 region has 15 residues. Per the germline V gene, CDR1 is SGHRS and CDR2 is YFSETQ. CDR3 protein: CASSLEPGTSYEQYF. In nucleotides, the CDR3 is TGCGCCAGCAGCTTGGAACCCGGGACTAGCTACGAGCAGTACTTC.